A selection of T cell receptor beta chains follows, all from one sample in a study of blood T cell repertoires in COVID-19. The repertoire was sequenced with immunoSEQ multiplex PCR; TCRdb's copy has only in-frame clones and lacks some. The data hold about 220,000 clones, with approximately 81% observed a single time. Source material: peripheral blood. These receptors came from a man aged 50 to 59 who had recovered from COVID-19. CDR3s include the opening cysteine and the closing phenylalanine or tryptophan. The order of the fields is clone size, V gene, D gene, J gene, CDR3 protein, CDR3 DNA. A D gene is named only where the DNA matches it firmly. Clone size appears in some rows only: once, few, many, or a class for an expanded clone.

>NA|TRBV19|TRBD1|TRBJ2-3
CASSLPGQGRTDTQYF
TGTGCCAGTAGTCTTCCGGGACAGGGACGCACAGATACGCAGTATTTT
>NA|TRBV7-9|TRBD2|TRBJ2-3
CASSFVPRTSGRRDTQYF
TGTGCCAGCAGCTTTGTGCCGAGGACTAGCGGGAGACGAGATACGCAGTATTTT
>few|TRBV4-2|NA|TRBJ2-7
CASSQEPSGSYEQYF
TGTGCCAGCAGCCAAGAACCTAGTGGGTCCTACGAGCAGTACTTC
>NA|TRBV3-1/TRBV3-2|TRBD2|TRBJ2-2
CASSRTTSGSAGGELFF
TGTGCCAGCAGCAGGACGACTAGCGGGAGTGCGGGCGGGGAGCTGTTTTTT
>NA|TRBV28|NA|TRBJ1-2
CASNSRPSGYTF
TGTGCCAGCAATTCCAGGCCGTCGGGCTACACCTTC
>NA|TRBV14|TRBD2|TRBJ2-1
CASTPGEAGERASYNEQFF
TGTGCCAGCACCCCAGGTGAAGCGGGAGAAAGAGCCTCCTACAATGAGCAGTTCTTC
>few|TRBV6-6|NA|TRBJ2-3
CASSYSSLDTQYF
TGTGCCAGCAGTTACTCTTCCTTGGATACGCAGTATTTT
>NA|TRBV27|NA|TRBJ1-2
CASRATGTNYGYTF
TGTGCCAGCAGGGCTACCGGGACAAACTATGGCTACACCTTC
>NA|TRBV27|TRBD1|TRBJ2-7
CASSSPTGVQYF
TGTGCCAGCAGTTCTCCGACAGGGGTGCAGTACTTC
>NA|TRBV6-2/TRBV6-3|NA|TRBJ1-5
CASSYMSREPQHF
TGTGCCAGCAGTTACATGTCCCGGGAGCCCCAGCATTTT
>once|TRBV9|NA|TRBJ2-1
CASSGTLAFSSYNEQFF
TGTGCCAGCAGCGGAACTCTAGCGTTCAGCTCCTACAATGAGCAGTTCTTC
>once|TRBV7-2|NA|TRBJ2-1
CASSLGGESGEQFF
TGTGCCAGCAGCTTAGGGGGTGAGAGCGGTGAGCAGTTCTTC
>NA|TRBV2|NA|TRBJ2-3
CASLARGTDTQYF
TGTGCCAGCTTGGCCAGGGGAACAGATACGCAGTATTTT
>few|TRBV10-2|NA|TRBJ1-2
CASSDPPKLGGYTF
TGCGCCAGCAGTGACCCACCAAAACTCGGTGGCTACACCTTC
>once|TRBV7-9|TRBD2|TRBJ2-3
CASSLGDGRAGDTQYF
TGTGCCAGCAGCTTAGGGGACGGGAGGGCCGGAGATACGCAGTATTTT
>once|TRBV29-1|NA|TRBJ1-4
CSVDLTGGEKLFF
TGCAGCGTTGATTTGACAGGTGGAGAAAAACTGTTTTTT
>NA|TRBV7-2|TRBD2|TRBJ2-7
CASSLGLAGETYEQYF
TGTGCCAGCAGCTTAGGACTAGCGGGAGAAACATACGAGCAGTACTTC
>NA|TRBV20-1|NA|TRBJ1-1
CSASRGRITEAFF
TGCAGTGCTAGTAGGGGAAGGATAACTGAAGCTTTCTTT
>NA|TRBV28|NA|TRBJ2-5
CASRQIQETQYF
TGTGCCAGCAGACAAATCCAAGAGACCCAGTACTTC
>NA|TRBV18|TRBD1|TRBJ1-2
CASSPTTGNYGYTF
TGTGCCAGCTCACCGACGACAGGGAACTATGGCTACACCTTC
>NA|TRBV27|TRBD1|TRBJ2-5
CASSRWGQLKETQYF
TGTGCCAGCAGTAGATGGGGACAGTTAAAAGAGACCCAGTACTTC
>NA|TRBV2|TRBD2|TRBJ2-2
CASTPGTSGRGSTGELFF
TGTGCCAGCACTCCCGGGACTAGCGGGAGAGGAAGCACCGGGGAGCTGTTTTTT
>few|TRBV6-4|TRBD1|TRBJ1-6
CASSERTGSRSPLHF
TGTGCCAGCAGTGAACGGACAGGGAGTAGATCACCCCTCCACTTT
>once|TRBV19|NA|TRBJ2-5
CASRETQGSGETQYF
TGTGCCAGTAGAGAAACCCAGGGGTCAGGTGAGACCCAGTACTTC
>NA|TRBV5-6|TRBD2|TRBJ2-3
CASSPGTSGDTQYF
TGTGCCAGCAGCCCCGGGACTAGCGGAGATACGCAGTATTTT
>NA|TRBV11-2|NA|TRBJ2-5
CASSPARGVETQYF
TGTGCCAGCAGCCCAGCCCGCGGGGTGGAGACCCAGTACTTC
>once|TRBV7-8|NA|TRBJ2-5
CASSRARGEPRATQYF
TGTGCCAGCAGCCGAGCTCGCGGGGAGCCAAGAGCGACCCAGTACTTC
>NA|TRBV4-2|TRBD2|TRBJ2-1
CASSGTSGTYNEQFF
TGTGCCAGCAGCGGGACTAGCGGAACCTACAATGAGCAGTTCTTC
>NA|TRBV28|NA|TRBJ1-1
CASSLWNRANTEAFF
TGTGCCAGCAGTTTATGGAACAGGGCGAACACTGAAGCTTTCTTT
>NA|TRBV11-2|NA|TRBJ1-1
CASSKSGGGGLTEAFF
TGTGCCAGCAGCAAATCTGGGGGAGGGGGACTCACTGAAGCTTTCTTT
>once|TRBV14|TRBD1|TRBJ1-2
CASSLGTGRYGYTF
TGTGCCAGCAGCCTGGGGACAGGCCGATATGGCTACACCTTC
>NA|TRBV5-1|TRBD2|TRBJ2-7
CASSFSIAGGYEQYF
TGCGCCAGCAGCTTCTCTATAGCGGGGGGATACGAGCAGTACTTC
>NA|TRBV29-1|NA|TRBJ2-5
CSVGGRLSRETQYF
TGCAGCGTTGGGGGGCGGCTCTCAAGGGAGACCCAGTACTTC
>NA|TRBV29-1|TRBD1|TRBJ1-5
CSAARDRNQPQHF
TGCAGCGCCGCCCGGGACAGAAATCAGCCCCAGCATTTT
>NA|TRBV3-1/TRBV3-2|NA|TRBJ2-5
CASRQASIETQYF
TGTGCCAGCAGGCAGGCGTCTATAGAGACCCAGTACTTC
>NA|TRBV19|NA|TRBJ2-7
CASSWGGPYEQYF
TGTGCCAGTAGCTGGGGCGGACCCTACGAGCAGTACTTC
>NA|TRBV5-1|NA|TRBJ1-6
CASSKDTNNSPLHF
TGCGCCAGCAGCAAGGACACCAATAATTCACCCCTCCACTTT